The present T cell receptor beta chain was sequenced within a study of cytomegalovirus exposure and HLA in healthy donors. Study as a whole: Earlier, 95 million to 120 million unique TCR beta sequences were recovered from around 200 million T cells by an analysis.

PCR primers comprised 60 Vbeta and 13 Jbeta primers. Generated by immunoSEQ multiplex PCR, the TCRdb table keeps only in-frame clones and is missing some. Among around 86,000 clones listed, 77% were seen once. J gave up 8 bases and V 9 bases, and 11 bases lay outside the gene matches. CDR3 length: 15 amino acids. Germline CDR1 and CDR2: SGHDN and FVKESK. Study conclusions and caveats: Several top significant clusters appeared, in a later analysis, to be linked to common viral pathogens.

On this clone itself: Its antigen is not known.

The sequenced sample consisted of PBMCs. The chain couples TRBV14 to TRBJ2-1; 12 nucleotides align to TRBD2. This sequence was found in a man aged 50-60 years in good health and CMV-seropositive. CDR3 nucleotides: TGTGCCAGTTCTGATTGGACTAGCGGGATTGATGAGCAGTTCTTC. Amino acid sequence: CASSDWTSGIDEQFF.